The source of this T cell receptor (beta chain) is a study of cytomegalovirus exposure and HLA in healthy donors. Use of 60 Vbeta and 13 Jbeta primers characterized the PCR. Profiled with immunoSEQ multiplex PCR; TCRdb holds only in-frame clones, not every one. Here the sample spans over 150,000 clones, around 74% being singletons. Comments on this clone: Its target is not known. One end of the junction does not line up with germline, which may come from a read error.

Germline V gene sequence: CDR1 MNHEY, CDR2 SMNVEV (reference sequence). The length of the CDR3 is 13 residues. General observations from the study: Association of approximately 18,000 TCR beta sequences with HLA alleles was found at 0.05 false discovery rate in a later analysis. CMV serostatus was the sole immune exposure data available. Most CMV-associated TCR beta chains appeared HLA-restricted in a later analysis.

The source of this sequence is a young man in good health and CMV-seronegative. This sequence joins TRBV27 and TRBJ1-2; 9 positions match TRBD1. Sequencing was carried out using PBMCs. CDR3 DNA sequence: TGTGCCAGCAGTTTCGCCCGGGGACAGGGACTCGTCTTC. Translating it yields CASSFARGQGLVF.